This T cell receptor (beta chain) came from a study of post-analysis software for immune sequencing data. Background on the study: Disease courses included relapsing-remitting, secondary progressive and progressive-relapsing multiple sclerosis.

Unique-molecular-identifier-tagged TCR beta cDNA libraries were used. TCRdb re-analysed the PCR reads in MiXCR, keeping a single row per CDR3 protein. The data contain about 620,000 distinct CDR3 sequences, roughly 47% of them seen just once; the ten biggest clones take up around 1.7%. With respect to this clonotype: Its specificity is unknown.

General observations from the study: The authors found that F measure strongly co-clustered same-batch samples. Comparison with controls showed significantly lower normalized Chao1 diversity in multiple sclerosis patients.

The source material was blood. The receptor was isolated from a girl under 18 with multiple sclerosis.

The CDR3 bases are TGCGCCAGCAGCCAACCCAAGGGTAGCGTGGGAGAGACCCAGTACTTC. This translates into CASSQPKGSVGETQYF. The chain recombines TRBV4-1 with TRBJ2-5; D perhaps matches TRBD2 (5 bases). Trimming cost V 2 bases and J 4 bases, with 17 bases left between them. Germline CDR1 reads MGHRA; CDR2 reads YSYEKL. The length of the CDR3 is 16 residues.